A single sample is the source of the 26 T cell receptor beta chains below, sequenced in a study of shared clonotypes between healthy human individuals. Generated by immunoSEQ multiplex PCR, the TCRdb table keeps only in-frame clones and is missing some. Here the sample spans some 2 million clones, less than 95% being singletons. Naive-designated CD8 cells lacked CD45RO, were positively enriched for CCR7, and omitted terminally differentiated effector memory CD45RA+ cells. The sample comprised naive CD8+ T cells sorted from blood. The source of these receptors is a man aged 18 to 29 in good health.

V and J are TRBV7-6 and TRBJ2-7; D is uncertain. V lost 0 bases to trimming and J lost 3 bases, with 9 bases between them. Per germline, CDR1 SGHVS and CDR2 FNYEAQ. The CDR3 sequence is 14 residues long. The CDR3: CASSLAAENYEQYF. Here the CDR3 DNA reads TGTGCCAGCAGCTTAGCGGCCGAGAACTACGAGCAGTACTTC.

The chain links TRBV7-9 to TRBJ2-5; D unclear. The V gene lost 4 bases and the J gene lost 2 bases, with 14 bases spanning the gap. Germline assignment: CDR1 SEHNR and CDR2 FQNEAQ (reference sequence). The CDR3 is 15 residues long. The CDR3 is CASSSPLGIQETQYF. CDR3 in DNA: TGTGCCAGCAGCTCCCCCCTGGGGATACAAGAGACCCAGTACTTC.

The rearrangement uses TRBV4-1 and TRBJ1-1; no definite D call. The V end was cut by 6 bases, the J end by 7 bases, with 9 bases between. This CDR3 is 11 amino acids long. The V gene's germline CDR1 is MGHRA and CDR2 YSYEKL. CDR3: CASRMAGEAFF. The CDR3, as DNA: TGCGCCAGCAGGATGGCCGGTGAAGCTTTCTTT.

The gene calls are TRBV19 and TRBJ2-1; tentative D call: TRBD1 (6 bases). The V gene's germline CDR1 is LNHDA and CDR2 SQIVND (reference sequence). Trimming shortened V by 7 bases and J by 0 bases, and 13 bases separated the two germline ends. CDR3 size: 15 residues. The CDR3 here is CASTPGVYSYNEQFF. In nucleotides, the CDR3 is TGTGCCAGTACCCCAGGGGTTTACTCCTACAATGAGCAGTTCTTC. The whole variable domain, remainder taken from reference TRBV19 and TRBJ2-1, is DGGITQSPKYLFRKEGQNVTLSCEQNLNHDAMYWYRQDPGQGLRLIYYSQIVNDFQKGDIAEGYSVSREKKESFPLTVTSAQKNPTAFYLCASTPGVYSYNEQFFGPGTRLTVL.

V is TRBV10-2 and J is TRBJ2-2; 9 nucleotides align to TRBD1. Per the germline V gene, CDR1 is WSHSY and CDR2 is SAAADI. CDR3 length: 14 residues. With V trimmed by 8 bases and J by 0 bases, 1 base remained unmatched. The CDR3 region is CASGQGPNTGELFF. The CDR3 coding sequence is TGCGCCAGCGGACAGGGGCCGAACACCGGGGAGCTGTTTTTT.

The V and J genes are TRBV7-9 and TRBJ2-1; 11 bases fit TRBD2. Per the germline V gene, CDR1 is SEHNR and CDR2 is FQNEAQ (reference sequence). The CDR3 loop spans 17 amino acids. J lost 2 bases, V lost 5 bases, and 8 bases had no gene match. CDR3 sequence: CASSPVLAGGAYNEQFF. The CDR3 coding sequence is TGTGCCAGCAGCCCCGTCTTAGCGGGAGGGGCCTACAATGAGCAGTTCTTC.

V is TRBV27 and J is TRBJ2-7, with 10 bases identical to TRBD2. Germline CDR1 is MNHEY and CDR2 is SMNVEV (reference sequence). The CDR3 spans 15 residues. Trimming took 0 bases from V and 3 from J; bases not matched to a gene: 2. CDR3 sequence: CASSLSIAGGYEQYF. CDR3 sequence (DNA): TGTGCCAGCAGTTTATCTATAGCGGGAGGCTACGAGCAGTACTTC.

The chain is built from TRBV4-1 and TRBJ1-6; D uncertain. Trimming shortened V by 0 bases and J by 9 bases, and 21 bases separated the two germline ends. CDR1 MGHRA and CDR2 YSYEKL come from the germline V gene. This CDR3 spans 18 amino acids. The DNA of the CDR3 is TGCGCCAGCAGCCAAGATCTGAGCGGTCCGGGTCTCTCTTCACCCCTCCACTTT. Amino acids: CASSQDLSGPGLSSPLHF.

The V and J genes are TRBV30 and TRBJ2-7; no clear D. Germline loops: CDR1 GTSNPN, CDR2 SVGIG (reference sequence). The CDR3 runs 13 residues. V was trimmed by 6 bases and J by 0 bases, leaving 12 bases between them. CDR3 sequence: CACGPISSYEQYF. In DNA, the CDR3 is TGTGCCTGTGGACCAATAAGCTCCTACGAGCAGTACTTC. Filled out from reference TRBV30 and TRBJ2-7, the complete variable domain reads SQTIHQWPATLVQPVGSPLSLECTVEGTSNPNLYWYRQAAGRGLQLLFYSVGIGQISSEVPQNLSASRPQDRQFILSSKKLLLSDSGFYLCACGPISSYEQYFGPGTRLTVT.

The chain links TRBV5-1 to TRBJ2-3; 7 bases agree with TRBD1. V shed 4 bases, J shed 5 bases, and the junction held 10 bases outside the gene matches. The germline CDR1 and CDR2 sequences are SGHRS and YFSETQ. The CDR3 spans 15 residues. CDR3 protein: CASSRTGFDKDTQYF. The CDR3 DNA is TGCGCCAGCAGCCGGACAGGCTTCGACAAAGATACGCAGTATTTT.

The chain is built from TRBV6-1 and TRBJ1-3; possible D gene TRBD1, 5 bases. CDR1 and CDR2 (germline): MNHNS, SASEGT. The CDR3 covers 16 residues. The V gene lost 3 bases and the J gene lost 3 bases, with 15 bases spanning the gap. CDR3 protein: CASSDGTGLDGNTIYF. CDR3 nucleotides: TGTGCCAGCAGTGACGGAACAGGCCTGGATGGAAACACCATATATTTT.

In this sample, this clone turned up once. V usage is TRBV16 and J usage is TRBJ2-2; D is ambiguous. The V and J ends lost 0 bases and 7 bases respectively, with 12 bases between them. Germline loops: CDR1 KGHSY, CDR2 FQNENV. This CDR3 is 15 amino acids long. CDR3 sequence (DNA): TGTGCCAGCAGCCAATCTGCAGGTTCCGACGGGGAGCTGTTTTTT. Amino acid sequence: CASSQSAGSDGELFF.

A remark on this clone: The sample holds other DNA sequences that translate to the same CDR3. The genes are TRBV5-4 and TRBJ2-2, with unresolved D. Germline V gene sequence: CDR1 SGHNT, CDR2 YYREEE (reference sequence). CDR3 length: 13 amino acids. The ends were cut back, 0 bases at V and 6 bases at J, with 6 bases in the middle. Here the CDR3 reads CASSLVGSGELFF. The CDR3 DNA is TGTGCCAGCAGCTTGGTAGGGTCCGGGGAGCTGTTTTTT.

A single count supports this clone. Other DNA variants within this sample encode the same CDR3. The chain combines TRBV4-1 with TRBJ2-2; TRBD2 matches at 9 bases. Trimming took 4 bases from V and 6 from J; bases not matched to a gene: 3. Germline lookup yields CDR1 MGHRA and CDR2 YSYEKL. This CDR3 contains 14 residues. The CDR3 spells CASSPGGGAGELFF. In DNA, the CDR3 is TGCGCCAGCAGCCCAGGCGGGGGGGCCGGGGAGCTGTTTTTT.

The chain couples TRBV7-2 to TRBJ2-5, with 8 positions matching TRBD1. This CDR3 region has 14 residues. Germline-derived CDR1 and CDR2 are SGHTA and FQGNSA. Trimming cost V 1 base and J 4 bases; bases outside gene matches: 2. CDR3 sequence (DNA): TGTGCCAGCAGCTTAGACCAGGGGGCAGAGACCCAGTACTTC. It is translated as CASSLDQGAETQYF.

This chain connects TRBV4-1 to TRBJ2-7; possibly TRBD1 for D (6 bases). The CDR3 runs 15 residues. The V gene's germline CDR1 is MGHRA and CDR2 YSYEKL. Between the trimmed V and J ends, which lost 0 bases and 3 bases, there was a span of 12 bases. For the CDR3, the DNA is TGCGCCAGCAGCCAAGATCGGGCAGGGGTCTACGAGCAGTACTTC. Protein product: CASSQDRAGVYEQYF.

The CDR3 sequence is CASSHLRGPDEKLFF. CDR3 DNA: TGTGCCAGCAGTCACCTTAGGGGTCCGGATGAAAAACTGTTTTTT. V usage is TRBV6-5 and J usage is TRBJ1-4; D possibly corresponds to TRBD1 (5 bases). With 5 bases removed from V and 6 bases from J, the gap between germline ends came to 16 bases. Germline CDR1 and CDR2: MNHEY and SVGAGI. This CDR3 is built from 15 residues.

This chain links TRBV9 with TRBJ1-6; 9 positions agree with TRBD1. This CDR3 contains 18 residues. The germline gives CDR1 SGDLS, CDR2 YYNGEE. V was clipped by 7 bases and J by 0 bases; unmatched bases: 11. As DNA, the CDR3 is TGTGCCAGCTCCGACAGGGAGGGACAGGGCTCCTATAATTCACCCCTCCACTTT. This translates into CASSDREGQGSYNSPLHF.

V is TRBV6-5 and J is TRBJ1-5; D unclear. Germline loops: CDR1 MNHEY, CDR2 SVGAGI. Between the trimmed V and J ends, which lost 2 bases and 7 bases, there was a span of 12 bases. The CDR3 extends over 14 amino acids. CDR3 region: CASSYTGGVQPQHF. CDR3 in DNA: TGTGCCAGCAGTTACACCGGAGGAGTCCAGCCCCAGCATTTT.

The chain uses TRBV9 and TRBJ2-3; the D gene is possibly TRBD2 (5 bases). The CDR3 has 16 residues. CDR1 SGDLS and CDR2 YYNGEE come from the germline V gene. Between the trimmed V and J ends, which lost 3 bases and 2 bases, there was a span of 16 bases. The CDR3 here is CASSATLRTHTDTQYF. The CDR3 nucleotides read TGTGCCAGCAGCGCAACCCTAAGGACTCACACAGATACGCAGTATTTT.

The J gene is TRBJ1-3, the V gene TRBV19; D is undetermined. CDR3 length: 14 amino acids. The ends were cut back, 1 base at V and 2 bases at J, with 6 bases in the middle. CDR1 and CDR2 (germline): LNHDA, SQIVND (reference sequence). This CDR3 reads CASSIASTGNTIYF. The CDR3 DNA follows: TGTGCCAGTAGTATAGCCTCGACTGGAAACACCATATATTTT. The full variable domain, rest sourced from reference TRBV19 and TRBJ1-3, is DGGITQSPKYLFRKEGQNVTLSCEQNLNHDAMYWYRQDPGQGLRLIYYSQIVNDFQKGDIAEGYSVSREKKESFPLTVTSAQKNPTAFYLCASSIASTGNTIYFGEGSWLTVV.

Only one count was recorded for this clone. The rearrangement joins TRBV6-4 to TRBJ2-7, with unresolved D. The CDR3 totals 12 residues. CDR1 is MRHNA, CDR2 SNTAGT, per germline. Trimming removed 0 bases from V and 2 bases from J, with 2 bases in between. In nucleotides, the CDR3 is TGTGCCAGCAGTGACTCAGCCTACGAGCAGTACTTC. Residues: CASSDSAYEQYF.

The CDR3, as DNA: TGTGCCACCAGCAGGGGACTAGCGGGGGGGTACGAGCAGTACTTC. Encoded protein: CATSRGLAGGYEQYF. The chain carries TRBV15 and TRBJ2-7; TRBD2 agrees at 16 bases. The length of the CDR3 is 15 residues. The V segment lost 3 bases and the J segment 4 bases; nucleotides outside the gene matches: 0. Germline loops: CDR1 LNHNV, CDR2 YYDKDF (reference sequence).

J is TRBJ2-7 and V is TRBV19; D remains unclear. Germline CDR1 and CDR2: LNHDA and SQIVND (reference sequence). The CDR3 length is 14 residues. The V and J ends lost 4 bases and 6 bases respectively, with 16 bases between them. The CDR3 spells CASSTHGPPPEQYF. The CDR3 nucleotides are TGTGCCAGTAGTACGCACGGGCCTCCTCCCGAGCAGTACTTC.

The rearrangement joins TRBV9 to TRBJ1-6; D is unresolved. V was shortened by 0 bases and J by 8 bases, with 9 bases between the two germline ends. This CDR3 spans 14 amino acids. Germline V lookup: CDR1 SGDLS, CDR2 YYNGEE. CDR3 region: CASSVERKDSPLHF. DNA for the CDR3: TGTGCCAGCAGCGTAGAAAGGAAGGATTCACCCCTCCACTTT.

The chain joins TRBV7-9 to TRBJ1-6; 9 bases line up with TRBD1. Per germline, CDR1 SEHNR and CDR2 FQNEAQ (reference sequence). With 11 bases clipped from V and 8 bases from J, the junction kept 7 bases outside the gene matches. This CDR3 region has 13 residues. The CDR3, as DNA: TGTGCCGTCCTTGACAGGGGGGATTCACCCCTCCACTTT. Protein: CAVLDRGDSPLHF.